A single sample gave rise to the 7 T cell receptor beta chains below, sequenced in a study of blood T cell repertoires in COVID-19. Only in-frame clones appear in the TCRdb table, and some are missing; sequencing was by immunoSEQ multiplex PCR. The table includes about 350,000 clones, approximately 89% detected once. The specimen was peripheral blood. The origin of the receptors is a woman in her sixties or seventies with COVID-19, enrolled during active disease.

This rearrangement joins TRBV25-1 to TRBJ1-2; D unclear. Germline CDR1 and CDR2: MGHDK and SYGVNS. Trimming pared 0 bases from V and 6 bases from J, leaving 14 bases between. This CDR3 contains 15 residues. CDR3 sequence reads: CASSEYQPGGNGYTF. The CDR3 DNA follows: TGTGCCAGCAGTGAATACCAACCGGGAGGGAATGGCTACACCTTC.

CDR3 bases: TGCGCCAGCAGCTTGGAGGGTGACAGGGGTTTTCAAAGCGATGGCTACACCTTC. This gives the protein CASSLEGDRGFQSDGYTF. The rearrangement joins TRBV5-1 to TRBJ1-2, with 8 positions matching TRBD1. V dropped 0 bases and J dropped 6; count of bases not matched to a gene: 16. CDR1 is SGHRS and CDR2 is YFSETQ in the germline V gene. The CDR3 spans 18 residues.

V is TRBV6-5 and J is TRBJ2-7, with D perhaps matching TRBD2 (6 bases). The CDR3 runs to 15 residues. Trimming shortened V by 0 bases and J by 5 bases, and 14 bases separated the two germline ends. Germline lookup yields CDR1 MNHEY and CDR2 SVGAGI. The CDR3 loop reads CASSYSSEGWDEQYF. The CDR3 bases are TGTGCCAGCAGTTACTCCTCGGAGGGGTGGGACGAGCAGTACTTC.

This chain joins TRBV6-5 and TRBJ1-2; 8 nucleotides align to TRBD1. Germline values: CDR1 MNHEY, CDR2 SVGAGI. Losses at the gene ends were 8 bases for V and 8 bases for J; bases not matched to a gene: 10. CDR3 length: 13 residues. The CDR3 nucleotides are TGTGCCAGCCACATCGGAGACAGGGGCGGCTACACCTTC. This translates into CASHIGDRGGYTF.

This chain joins TRBV5-8 and TRBJ2-5; 14 bases map to TRBD2. The CDR3 is 17 amino acids. Looked up from germline, CDR1 is SGHTS and CDR2 is YDEGEE. V dropped 3 bases and J dropped 5; count of bases not matched to a gene: 9. CDR3 region: CASSWTSGGPPWETQYF. In nucleotides, the CDR3 is TGTGCCAGCAGCTGGACTAGCGGGGGGCCGCCCTGGGAGACCCAGTACTTC.

The chain couples TRBV9 to TRBJ2-2; 7 nucleotides align to TRBD2. With 7 bases clipped from V and 0 bases from J, the junction kept 3 bases outside the gene matches. The CDR3 length is 14 residues. Looked up from germline, CDR1 is SGDLS and CDR2 is YYNGEE. CDR3 protein: CASSGLANTGELFF. The CDR3 DNA sequence: TGTGCCAGCTCTGGACTAGCGAACACCGGGGAGCTGTTTTTT.

The chain joins TRBV29-1 to TRBJ2-4; D is unresolved. Germline assignment: CDR1 SQVTM and CDR2 ANQGSEA. The CDR3 covers 14 residues. V lost 1 base and J lost 0, with 7 bases in between. DNA of the CDR3: TGCAGCGTTGAAGCGCGGCTAGCCAAAAACATTCAGTACTTC. Translation: CSVEARLAKNIQYF.